Listed below are T cell receptor beta chains from one sample, sequenced in a study of T-cell memory formation after mild COVID-19. Each CDR3 protein gets one entry after TCRdb re-called the 5' RACE reads with MiXCR. Here the sample spans around 300,000 distinct CDR3 sequences, 13% being singletons. Sequencing was carried out using PBMCs or a T cell subset sorted from them (not recorded which). The receptors shown here come from a man aged 18 to 30 who had mild COVID-19 (a few samples of this study predate the infection). Cell type and time point are not known. CDR3s include the opening cysteine and the closing phenylalanine or tryptophan.

cdr3_length	v_call	j_call	cdr3_aa
13	TRBV28	TRBJ1-4	CASRRAAVEKLFF
11	TRBV2	TRBJ1-4	CASSVEGKLFF
16	TRBV20-1	TRBJ2-5	CSATWTSGAIQETQYF
16	TRBV14	TRBJ2-3	CASSQAPRGTADTQYF
16	TRBV12-3/TRBV12-4	TRBJ1-5	CASSLVGGSGNQPQHF
15	TRBV7-6	TRBJ2-7	CASSLNQGIGYEQYF
15	TRBV9	TRBJ2-1	CASSVVGVLIDEQFF
16	TRBV6-6	TRBJ2-3	CASSYVGAGWADTQYF
14	TRBV7-9	TRBJ1-1	CASRTGPTGTEAFF
16	TRBV28	TRBJ2-1	CASSPSGGPSYNEQFF
13	TRBV3-1	TRBJ1-1	CASSQMGGTEAFF
14	TRBV12-3/TRBV12-4	TRBJ2-5	CASRSTSGGWTQYF
15	TRBV29-1	TRBJ2-7	CSVEDARTGSYEQYF
15	TRBV7-2	TRBJ2-5	CASSLRQGAQETQYF
14	TRBV2	TRBJ1-2	CASGARDSWYGYTF
13	TRBV12-3/TRBV12-4	TRBJ1-6	CASSFKVNSPLHF
12	TRBV20-1	TRBJ1-5	CSAEGSNQPQHF
18	TRBV7-9	TRBJ2-3	CASSVRGLAGGSTDTQYF
12	TRBV9	TRBJ2-7	CASSVEGDEQYF
15	TRBV18	TRBJ2-3	CASSPQRDGADTQYF
13	TRBV12-3/TRBV12-4	TRBJ2-2	CASSYRNTGELFF
15	TRBV5-1	TRBJ2-1	CASSFGTGFYNEQFF
12	TRBV7-2	TRBJ2-1	CASSLIVGEQFF
12	TRBV30	TRBJ1-2	CAWTPGVYGYTF
15	TRBV19	TRBJ2-2	CASSISPGDTGELFF
15	TRBV5-1	TRBJ2-3	CASSLTVGYTDTQYF
13	TRBV2	TRBJ2-1	CAFPGQESNEQFF
13	TRBV6-2/TRBV6-3	TRBJ2-5	CASRISGAETQYF
14	TRBV4-3	TRBJ2-1	CASSRGLSDNEQFF
12	TRBV24-1	TRBJ1-1	CATSASNTEAFF
14	TRBV27	TRBJ1-2	CASSLSVGVNGYTF
15	TRBV12-3/TRBV12-4	TRBJ2-1	CASRGQGSSYNEQFF
19	TRBV20-1	TRBJ2-6	CSARDPGGRGRAGANVLTF
19	TRBV23-1	TRBJ2-7	CASSQSWGRGVNSTYEQYF
12	TRBV5-1	TRBJ2-3	CASSIGADTQYF
16	TRBV6-5	TRBJ2-2	CASTDFGGGPTGELFF
14	TRBV4-1	TRBJ1-5	CASSQDLLNQPQHF
16	TRBV4-1	TRBJ2-3	CASSQIFRGAEVTQYF
15	TRBV6-5	TRBJ1-5	CASSYSGQINQPQHF
12	TRBV5-1	TRBJ2-7	CASRPNSYEQYF
15	TRBV4-3	TRBJ1-2	CASSQDSGQGGGYTF
16	TRBV12-3/TRBV12-4	TRBJ2-7	CASSFSPLRGTYEQYF
16	TRBV7-6	TRBJ2-2	CASSPGSGTNTGELFF
18	TRBV4-3	TRBJ2-5	CASSQDGTSGGFQETQYF
14	TRBV6-5	TRBJ1-1	CASSHRGQDSEAFF
17	TRBV6-5	TRBJ2-7	CASSYSPGPAEHYEQYF
14	TRBV20-1	TRBJ2-1	CSAKTSGGSVEQFF
15	TRBV7-9	TRBJ1-2	CASSPWDRFNYGYTF
15	TRBV7-9	TRBJ1-1	CASSLALGTHTEAFF
14	TRBV3-1	TRBJ2-1	CASSLTSGYNEQFF
16	TRBV7-9	TRBJ2-7	CASSLALGLRVYEQYF
13	TRBV6-5	TRBJ2-7	CASSYRVSYEQYF